This TCR beta chain was sequenced during a study of blood T cell repertoires in COVID-19. V lost 3 bases, J lost 0 bases, and 9 bases lay in between. In germline, CDR1 is GTSNPN, CDR2 SVGIG (reference sequence). The CDR3 has 14 amino acids. Profiled with immunoSEQ multiplex PCR; TCRdb holds only in-frame clones, not every one. The sample yields 25,000 to 35,000 clones, 85% to 95% seen once. The receptor comes from a human donor in a cohort sampled during active COVID-19. The specimen sequenced was peripheral blood. The chain combines TRBV30 with TRBJ1-3; maybe TRBD1 (5 bases). The chain's CDR3 is CAWRQTASGNTIYF. The CDR3 bases are TGTGCCTGGAGACAGACAGCCTCTGGAAACACCATATATTTT.